What follows are 2 T cell receptor beta chains derived from one specimen sequenced in a study of blood T cells in healthy people across ages (dated by TCRdb to about 2015). Library generation was performed with 5' RACE. Instrument used: Illumina HiSeq 2500. A second PCR of about 6 to 11 cycles was performed with a sample-barcoded 5' primer and a J-beta primer mix. The public reads were reprocessed in TCRdb via fastp at Q25 and MiXCR, keeping in-frame beta chains. Rows with a matching CDR3 protein are joined into one entry that keeps the most common DNA and genes. The sample includes 350,000 to 450,000 distinct CDR3 sequences, with approximately 51% observed a single time. 45% to 60% of the sample lies in the top ten. Input material: blood. These receptors all stem from a man in his fifties or sixties in good health.

The rearrangement links TRBV20-1 to TRBJ2-3; 9 bases line up with TRBD2. Unmatched junction bases numbered 10, after V lost 5 bases and J lost 1 base. Germline CDR1 is DFQATT and CDR2 is SNEGSKA (reference sequence). The CDR3 totals 16 residues. CDR3 protein: CSAPRLAEGRTDTQYF. CDR3 nucleotides: TGCAGTGCTCCGCGACTAGCGGAGGGCCGCACAGATACGCAGTATTTT.

The chain is built from TRBV28 and TRBJ2-7; D possibly corresponds to TRBD2 (6 bases). V was clipped by 3 bases and J by 1 base, with 13 bases between them. CDR1 is MDHEN and CDR2 is SYDVKM in the germline V gene. The length of the CDR3 is 15 residues. CDR3 sequence reads: CASSFSGFKSYEQYF. The CDR3 DNA reads as TGTGCCAGCAGTTTTAGCGGTTTCAAGTCCTACGAGCAGTACTTC.